This T cell receptor (beta chain) was profiled in a study of Graves' ophthalmopathy and Graves' hyperthyroidism. Notes on the study in general: The authors also found most expanded thyroid clonotypes above 0.001 frequency in blood. Built on 13 signatures, a model told ophthalmopathy apart from stable hyperthyroidism with about 90% sensitivity and 75% to 82% specificity.

The V gene's germline CDR1 is SEHNR and CDR2 FQNEAQ (reference sequence). The CDR3 has 12 amino acids. The germline V and J ends were trimmed by 4 bases and 3 bases, with 6 bases remaining between them. Exclusion covered patients with other autoimmune diseases or uncontrolled infections (as well as pregnancy or lactation). Out of around 9.5 ml of fresh peripheral blood, PBMCs were obtained. The authors amplified TCR beta CDR3 regions from RNA transcripts. An initial RT-PCR round employing HTBI primers preceded a second-round multiplex PCR. From the multiplex PCR reads, TCRdb called clonotypes with MiXCR, one entry per CDR3 protein. The data show approximately 640,000 distinct CDR3 sequences, just over 40% seen once. This clonotype was detected ten times or more. Its antigen is unidentified.

Input material: peripheral blood. The TCR was taken from an adult man with Graves' ophthalmopathy. The chain carries TRBV7-9 and TRBJ1-2; D gene unclear. The CDR3: CASSSGDYGYTF. The CDR3 nucleotides read TGTGCCAGCAGCTCAGGAGACTATGGCTACACCTTC.